This T cell receptor beta chain was sequenced for a study of T-cell memory formation after mild COVID-19. In the study overall: Largely donor-specific TCR clusters were found.

Study results and caveats: Later expanders leaned CD4+, whereas day 15 to 85 contracting clones were balanced CD4/CD8. CD4+ contracting clones lay mainly in CM and EM, CD8+ ones in EMRA.

V was pared by 6 bases and J by 8 bases, with 11 bases between. This CDR3 spans 12 amino acids. Via MiXCR, TCRdb re-called the 5' RACE reads, giving one row per CDR3 protein. Here the sample spans fewer than 400,000 distinct CDR3 sequences, 16% being singletons. This clonotype was recorded at least ten times. Its matching antigen is unknown. The TCR sequence derives from a man aged 18 to 29 who had mild COVID-19 (a few samples of this study predate the infection). Cell type and time point are not known. The V gene is TRBV12-3 or TRBV12-4, the J gene TRBJ2-1, with a tentative D call TRBD2 (5 bases). Source material: PBMCs or a T cell subset sorted from them (not recorded which). The CDR3 sequence is CASRGLSYEQFF. The CDR3, as DNA: TGTGCCAGCAGAGGACTGTCCTATGAGCAGTTCTTC.